Described below is a single TCR beta chain sequence and its context. The entry originates in a study of OX40 agonist ivuxolimab in advanced cancers. About the research overall: Aged roughly 23 to 85 with a mean of 60 years, they were roughly 83% male.

Repertoires were generated with immunoSEQ multiplex PCR, while TCRdb's copy carries only in-frame clones and drops some. The sample has some 90,000 clones, 80% to 90% seen once. The study sampled blood at baseline, cycle 4 day 1, and cycle 7 day 1. This CDR3 comprises 16 residues. V dropped 4 bases and J dropped 5 bases, with 17 bases sitting between them. The germline gives CDR1 SGHAT, CDR2 FQNNGV. Material: CD4+ or CD8+ T cells sorted from blood, obtained in a trial of the OX40 agonist ivuxolimab. The chain carries TRBV11-2 and TRBJ1-4, with D tentatively TRBD1 (5 bases). This clonotype was obtained from an adult with an advanced solid tumor such as melanoma, head and neck, liver or kidney cancer. In DNA, the CDR3 is TGTGCCAGCAGCTCGGGGCAGGGAGTTGGGAATGAAAAACTGTTTTTT. Protein sequence: CASSSGQGVGNEKLFF.